A selection of T cell receptor beta chains follows, all from one sample in a study of blood T cell repertoires in COVID-19. This table comes from immunoSEQ multiplex PCR, and its TCRdb copy is limited to in-frame clones, with some not included. The table shows 130,000 to 150,000 clones, with 80% to 90% occurring only once. The sequenced sample was peripheral blood. These receptors were taken from a woman aged 55-69 years with COVID-19, enrolled during active disease. CDR3s include the opening cysteine and the closing phenylalanine or tryptophan. Fields, in order: CDR3 protein, CDR3 DNA, D gene, clone size, J gene, V gene. The D gene is left open where the match is weak. Not every row has a clone size; where given, it reads once, few, many or a size class.

CTSSQERTPVGDTQYF,TGCACCAGCAGCCAAGAGCGGACTCCTGTGGGAGATACGCAGTATTTT,-,-,TRBJ2-3,TRBV1
CATSSRPGQGRDEKLFF,TGTGCCACCAGCAGCCGACCGGGACAGGGTAGGGATGAAAAACTGTTTTTT,TRBD1,-,TRBJ1-4,TRBV15
CASSEVESDTQYF,TGTGCCAGCAGTGAGGTAGAATCGGATACGCAGTATTTT,-,-,TRBJ2-3,TRBV2
CASHKQGYYGYTF,TGTGCCAGCCATAAACAGGGGTACTATGGCTACACCTTC,TRBD1,few,TRBJ1-2,TRBV19
CASSYDRVAYEQYF,TGTGCCAGCAGTTACGACAGGGTGGCCTACGAGCAGTACTTC,TRBD1,-,TRBJ2-7,TRBV6-6
CASSQGAGGPDTQYF,TGTGCCAGCAGCCAAGGAGCGGGGGGTCCAGATACGCAGTATTTT,TRBD2,-,TRBJ2-3,TRBV3-1/TRBV3-2
CAISESIGENTGELFF,TGTGCCATCAGTGAGTCTATAGGGGAGAACACCGGGGAGCTGTTTTTT,-,-,TRBJ2-2,TRBV10-3
CASSRSGVRSYEQYF,TGTGCCAGCAGCCGAAGCGGGGTCCGATCCTACGAGCAGTACTTC,TRBD2,-,TRBJ2-7,TRBV6-5
CASSASGIEYPEQFF,TGTGCCAGCAGTGCATCAGGGATAGAGTACCCCGAGCAGTTCTTC,-,-,TRBJ2-1,TRBV2
CASRRGMDEQYF,TGTGCCAGCAGGCGGGGAATGGACGAGCAGTACTTC,-,-,TRBJ2-7,TRBV27
CASSFRDRADTQYF,TGTGCCAGCAGCTTCCGGGACAGGGCAGATACGCAGTATTTT,TRBD1,-,TRBJ2-3,TRBV7-9
CAISWFGGRNEQYF,TGTGCCATCAGTTGGTTTGGGGGCAGAAACGAGCAGTACTTC,-,-,TRBJ2-7,TRBV10-3
CASSLYPGTLHF,TGTGCCAGCAGCCTCTACCCAGGGACCCTCCACTTT,-,few,TRBJ1-6,TRBV5-4
CASSGQGDYGYTF,TGTGCCAGCAGCGGACAGGGGGACTATGGCTACACCTTC,TRBD1,-,TRBJ1-2,TRBV6-5
CSASRARLGEQFF,TGCAGTGCTAGTCGAGCTAGGCTCGGTGAGCAGTTCTTC,-,-,TRBJ2-1,TRBV20-1
CASSSPHEDGYTF,TGTGCCAGCAGCTCTCCCCACGAGGATGGCTACACCTTC,-,few,TRBJ1-2,TRBV7-9
CASSSRETGVNEQFF,TGTGCCAGCAGCTCGAGGGAAACAGGGGTCAATGAGCAGTTCTTC,TRBD1,once,TRBJ2-1,TRBV7-3
CASSVAARDGYTF,TGTGCCAGCAGCGTAGCTGCCCGAGATGGCTACACCTTC,-,few,TRBJ1-2,TRBV9
CASSPPTGPYEQYF,TGTGCCAGCAGCCCGCCGACAGGGCCCTACGAGCAGTACTTC,TRBD1,-,TRBJ2-7,TRBV7-9
CASSLGTGGPLSAPPYGYTF,TGCGCCAGCAGCCTCGGGACAGGGGGTCCTTTGTCGGCCCCCCCCTATGGCTACACCTTC,TRBD1,few,TRBJ1-2,TRBV5-1
CASSPRRAGYTEAFF,TGTGCCAGCTCACCAAGGCGGGCCGGGTACACTGAAGCTTTCTTT,-,-,TRBJ1-1,TRBV18
CASSLAITGPEAFF,TGCGCCAGCAGCTTGGCCATAACAGGGCCTGAAGCTTTCTTT,-,-,TRBJ1-1,TRBV5-1
CASSPRTGNYEQYF,TGTGCCAGCAGCCCCCGGACAGGGAACTACGAGCAGTACTTC,TRBD1,-,TRBJ2-7,TRBV7-8
CASSRPGYDGELFF,TGTGCCAGCAGCCGTCCGGGGTACGACGGGGAGCTGTTTTTT,-,-,TRBJ2-2,TRBV9
CASSPRDRVNTEAFF,TGTGCCAGCAGTCCCCGCGACAGGGTAAACACTGAAGCTTTCTTT,TRBD1,-,TRBJ1-1,TRBV6-5
CASSPSTGAGSPLHF,TGTGCCAGCTCACCATCGACCGGCGCAGGGTCACCCCTCCACTTT,-,-,TRBJ1-6,TRBV18
CASSSRTDEKLFF,TGTGCCAGCAGCTCCCGGACAGATGAAAAACTGTTTTTT,-,once,TRBJ1-4,TRBV7-2
CARGPREMNTEAFF,TGTGCCAGAGGGCCACGGGAGATGAACACTGAAGCTTTCTTT,-,once,TRBJ1-1,TRBV2
CASSLDTTSADTQYF,TGTGCCAGCAGCTTGGATACTACTAGCGCAGATACGCAGTATTTT,TRBD2,-,TRBJ2-3,TRBV5-4
CASSLTAGADTIYF,TGCGCCAGCAGCTTGACGGCGGGCGCGGACACCATATATTTT,-,once,TRBJ1-3,TRBV5-1
CASSLDRGSEAFF,TGCGCCAGCAGCTTAGACAGGGGAAGTGAAGCTTTCTTT,TRBD1,-,TRBJ1-1,TRBV10-1
CATSDGGFNTEAFF,TGTGCCACCAGTGATGGAGGGTTTAACACTGAAGCTTTCTTT,-,few,TRBJ1-1,TRBV24-1
CASSKGLGGDTEAFF,TGCGCCAGCAGCAAAGGGTTAGGGGGGGATACTGAAGCTTTCTTT,-,-,TRBJ1-1,TRBV4-3
CSAFVTYEQYF,TGCAGTGCTTTTGTAACCTACGAGCAGTACTTC,-,once,TRBJ2-7,TRBV20-1
CASSLASGGTDTQYF,TGTGCCAGCAGCTTGGCTAGCGGGGGGACAGATACGCAGTATTTT,TRBD2,once,TRBJ2-3,TRBV5-4
CASPGRGGSADTQYF,TGTGCCAGCCCAGGACGGGGGGGTAGCGCAGATACGCAGTATTTT,TRBD2,-,TRBJ2-3,TRBV6-5
CASSLVAAGARYEQYF,TGCGCCAGCAGCTTGGTCGCCGCAGGGGCACGCTACGAGCAGTACTTC,-,once,TRBJ2-7,TRBV5-1
CASSYSSGRGEKLFF,TGTGCCAGCAGTTACTCGTCGGGGAGGGGTGAAAAACTGTTTTTT,-,once,TRBJ1-4,TRBV6-5
CASSNAGTSGTLGEKDYEQYF,TGTGCCAGCAGCAACGCCGGGACTAGCGGAACCCTAGGAGAGAAGGACTACGAGCAGTACTTC,-,-,TRBJ2-7,TRBV21-1
CASSVSVVALNDNEQFF,TGTGCCAGCAGCGTTAGCGTAGTCGCTCTGAATGACAATGAGCAGTTCTTC,-,-,TRBJ2-1,TRBV11-2
CASSLRDHSGTDTQYF,TGTGCCAGCAGCTTGCGAGACCACAGTGGCACAGATACGCAGTATTTT,-,-,TRBJ2-3,TRBV5-6
CASTQGGTANTEAFF,TGTGCCAGCACCCAAGGTGGGACAGCGAACACTGAAGCTTTCTTT,TRBD1,-,TRBJ1-1,TRBV3-1/TRBV3-2
CASSIRGTNEKLFF,TGTGCCAGTAGTATTCGGGGGACTAATGAAAAACTGTTTTTT,-,-,TRBJ1-4,TRBV19
CASLPTEQSYEQYF,TGTGCCAGCCTTCCGACAGAACAATCCTACGAGCAGTACTTC,-,-,TRBJ2-7,TRBV2
CASSLTGQGMANTEAFF,TGTGCCAGCAGCTTGACAGGGCAGGGCATGGCGAACACTGAAGCTTTCTTT,TRBD1,-,TRBJ1-1,TRBV11-2
CASSEKQGGSGNTIYF,TGTGCCAGCAGTGAAAAACAGGGCGGCTCTGGAAACACCATATATTTT,-,once,TRBJ1-3,TRBV6-1
CAWSPRGPFVRGPNNYGYTF,TGTGCCTGGAGTCCGCGGGGTCCCTTCGTCCGAGGCCCCAATAACTATGGCTACACCTTC,-,-,TRBJ1-2,TRBV30
CASNRQGDNSPLHF,TGTGCCAGCAACCGACAGGGAGACAATTCACCCCTCCACTTT,TRBD1,-,TRBJ1-6,TRBV9